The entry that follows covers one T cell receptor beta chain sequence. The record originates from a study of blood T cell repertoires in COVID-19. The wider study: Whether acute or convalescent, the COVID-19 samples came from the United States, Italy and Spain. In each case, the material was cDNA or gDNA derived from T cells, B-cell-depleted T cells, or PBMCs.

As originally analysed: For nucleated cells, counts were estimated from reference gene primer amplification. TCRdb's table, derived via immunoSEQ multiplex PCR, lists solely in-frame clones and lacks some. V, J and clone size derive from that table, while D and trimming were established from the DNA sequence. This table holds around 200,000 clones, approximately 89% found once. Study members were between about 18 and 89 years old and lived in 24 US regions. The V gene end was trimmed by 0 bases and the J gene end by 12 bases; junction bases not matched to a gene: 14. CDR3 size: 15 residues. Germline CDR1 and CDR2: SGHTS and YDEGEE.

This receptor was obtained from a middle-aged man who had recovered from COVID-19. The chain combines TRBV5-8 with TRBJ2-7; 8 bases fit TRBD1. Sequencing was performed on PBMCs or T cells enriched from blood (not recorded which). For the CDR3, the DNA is TGTGCCAGCAGCTTGGGGAGGACAGGGCTTACGGCCGGGTACTTC. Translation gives CASSLGRTGLTAGYF.